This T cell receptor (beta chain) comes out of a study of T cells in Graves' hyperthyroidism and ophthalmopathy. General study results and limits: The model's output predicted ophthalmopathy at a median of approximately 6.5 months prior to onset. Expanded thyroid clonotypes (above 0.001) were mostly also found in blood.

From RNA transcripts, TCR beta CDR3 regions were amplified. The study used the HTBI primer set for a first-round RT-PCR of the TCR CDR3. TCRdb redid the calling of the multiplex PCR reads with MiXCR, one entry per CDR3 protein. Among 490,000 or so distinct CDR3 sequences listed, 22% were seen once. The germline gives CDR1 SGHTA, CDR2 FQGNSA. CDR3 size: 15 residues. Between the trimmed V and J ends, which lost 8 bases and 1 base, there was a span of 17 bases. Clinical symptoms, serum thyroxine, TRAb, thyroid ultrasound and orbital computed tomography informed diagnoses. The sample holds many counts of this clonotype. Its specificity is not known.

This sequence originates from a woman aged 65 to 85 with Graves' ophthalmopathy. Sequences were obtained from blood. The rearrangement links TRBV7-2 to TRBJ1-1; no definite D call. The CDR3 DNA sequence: TGTGCCAGCCTTCTTTTAGGGCGGTCGAACACTGAAGCTTTCTTT. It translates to CASLLLGRSNTEAFF. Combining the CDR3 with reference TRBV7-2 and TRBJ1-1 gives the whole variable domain GAGVSQSPSNKVTEKGKDVELRCDPISGHTALYWYRQSLGQGLEFLIYFQGNSAPDKSGLPSDRFSAERTGGSVSTLTIQRTQQEDSAVYLCASLLLGRSNTEAFFGQGTRLTVV.